A single T cell receptor (beta chain) is shown here with its context. Its target is not known. This sample is part of a study of shared clonotypes between healthy human individuals. Study context: Researchers assigned three CD4 naive, three CD4 memory, two CD8 naive and one CD8 memory plate to each donor. The study, taken as a whole, reports: Naive subsets generally had larger estimated richness than memory subsets.

Germline CDR1 reads LNHDA; CDR2 reads SQIVND (reference sequence). This CDR3 is 15 amino acids long. V lost 3 bases and J 6 bases, leaving 17 bases between the germline ends. Measured with immunoSEQ multiplex PCR; TCRdb has only the in-frame clones, and not every one. The data show around 2,000,000 clones, 85% to 95% seen once. Sequences were obtained from naive CD4+ T cells sorted from blood. Regarding subset: CD45RA+ positively selected. This chain joins TRBV19 and TRBJ1-2; D is uncertain. The sequence was collected from a man between 18 and 35 years old in good health. The CDR3 loop reads CASSILWGGLDGYTF. For the CDR3, the DNA is TGTGCCAGTAGTATCCTGTGGGGAGGTTTGGATGGCTACACCTTC.